These 32 T cell receptor beta chains were all obtained from the same sample, sequenced in a study of blood T cell repertoires in COVID-19. Assay: immunoSEQ multiplex PCR; the TCRdb copy retains only in-frame clones and omits some. The sample carries fewer than 250,000 clones, around four fifths recorded once. The source material was PBMCs or T cells enriched from blood (not recorded which). The source of these receptors is a middle-aged woman who had been exposed to COVID-19.

This chain uses TRBV12-5 with TRBJ1-1; 7 bases match TRBD1. The ends lost 2 bases at V and 1 base at J; junction bases unmatched: 7. The CDR3 loop spans 16 amino acids. Germline CDR1 reads LGHNT; CDR2 reads FRNRAP. The CDR3 loop reads CASGLKTGPTNTEAFF. Here the CDR3 DNA reads TGTGCTAGTGGTTTGAAGACAGGGCCAACGAACACTGAAGCTTTCTTT.

V is TRBV7-3 and J is TRBJ1-1; D not resolved. Between the trimmed V and J ends, which lost 5 bases and 6 bases, there was a span of 10 bases. From germline, CDR1 is SGHTA and CDR2 FQGTGA. This CDR3 comprises 12 residues. The CDR3 nucleotides read TGTGCCAGCAGCCCCCGGGTCCCTGAAGCTTTCTTT. This encodes CASSPRVPEAFF.

The V call is TRBV18, the J call TRBJ1-1, with a weak D call TRBD1 (5 bases). Germline V gene sequence: CDR1 KGHSH, CDR2 LQKENI. V lost 2 bases to trimming and J lost 9 bases, with 16 bases between them. This CDR3 spans 14 amino acids. The CDR3 DNA follows: TGTGCCAGCTCACCAAATTTTGCACAGGAAAAAGCTTTCTTT. This translates into CASSPNFAQEKAFF.

V and J are TRBV5-1 and TRBJ2-5; 7 positions match TRBD2. The V segment lost 3 bases and the J segment 1 base; nucleotides outside the gene matches: 6. Germline lookup yields CDR1 SGHRS and CDR2 YFSETQ. The CDR3 sequence is 15 residues long. The CDR3 DNA reads TGCGCCAGCAGCTCCAGCGGGGCGATCCAAGAGACCCAGTACTTC. This translates into CASSSSGAIQETQYF.

J is TRBJ2-3 and V is TRBV7-9; 10 bases match TRBD2. Trimming at V came to 4 bases and at J to 2 bases, leaving 9 bases not matched to a gene. Germline V gene sequence: CDR1 SEHNR, CDR2 FQNEAQ (reference sequence). This CDR3 region has 17 residues. The DNA for the CDR3 is TGTGCCAGCAGCTCCCTGGCGAGCGGGGGGGACACAGATACGCAGTATTTT. Translation gives CASSSLASGGDTDTQYF.

The rearrangement joins TRBV6-5 to TRBJ1-1; maybe TRBD1 (5 bases). This CDR3 is 14 amino acids long. V dropped 2 bases and J dropped 0 bases, with 7 bases sitting between them. Germline V gene lookup returns CDR1 MNHEY and CDR2 SVGAGI. In DNA, the CDR3 is TGTGCCAGCAGTTACCAGACAGTGAACACTGAAGCTTTCTTT. Translating it yields CASSYQTVNTEAFF.

The genes are TRBV5-4 and TRBJ1-1; maybe TRBD1 (6 bases). V was cut by 0 bases and J by 3 bases, with 12 bases left in between. The CDR3 has 15 amino acids. Germline V CDR1 and CDR2: SGHNT, YYREEE (reference sequence). CDR3 in amino acids: CASSLDWGPDTEAFF. The CDR3 DNA follows: TGTGCCAGCAGCTTGGATTGGGGGCCAGACACTGAAGCTTTCTTT.

A note on this clone: This CDR3 is also generated by other DNA sequences in the sample. The chain uses TRBV27 and TRBJ2-5, with D possibly TRBD1 on 5 matching bases. Germline V gene sequence: CDR1 MNHEY, CDR2 SMNVEV (reference sequence). This CDR3 spans 13 amino acids. The V and J ends lost 2 bases and 4 bases respectively, with 8 bases between them. DNA for the CDR3: TGTGCCAGCAGTTTACAAGGGGCAGAGACCCAGTACTTC. It specifies CASSLQGAETQYF.

This clone has only a few counts. The rearrangement links TRBV7-9 to TRBJ1-1; no clear D gene. The germline V gene has CDR1 SEHNR and CDR2 FQNEAQ (reference sequence). The CDR3 contains 19 residues. V was shortened by 1 base and J by 5 bases, with 26 bases between the two germline ends. CDR3 amino acids: CASSLVPLERPFPETEAFF. The CDR3 coding sequence is TGTGCCAGCAGCTTAGTTCCGCTGGAGAGACCCTTCCCGGAGACTGAAGCTTTCTTT.

The rearrangement joins TRBV10-3 to TRBJ2-5; 7 bases agree with TRBD1. The CDR3 totals 14 residues. Trimming removed 10 bases from V and 5 bases from J; junction bases left unmatched: 13. Per germline, CDR1 ENHRY and CDR2 SYGVKD. The CDR3 DNA is TGTGCCACCCGCCGACAGGGCGCGGAGGAGACCCAGTACTTC. Protein product: CATRRQGAEETQYF.

This clone appeared once. The chain combines TRBV27 with TRBJ1-2; 9 positions agree with TRBD1. The CDR3 is 17 residues long. Trimming cost V 6 bases and J 3 bases; bases outside gene matches: 14. Per the germline V gene, CDR1 is MNHEY and CDR2 is SMNVEV (reference sequence). The CDR3 here is CASRRPIGTGLDYGYTF. The DNA for the CDR3 is TGTGCCAGCAGACGCCCCATCGGGACAGGGCTTGACTATGGCTACACCTTC.

This chain links TRBV5-1 with TRBJ2-2; weak D call: TRBD1 (6 bases). The CDR3 contains 16 residues. Germline lookup yields CDR1 SGHRS and CDR2 YFSETQ. The germline V and J ends were trimmed by 4 bases and 0 bases, with 13 bases remaining between them. The CDR3 is CASSLGARPNTGELFF. CDR3 bases: TGCGCCAGCAGCCTGGGGGCCAGGCCGAACACCGGGGAGCTGTTTTTT.

This clone has a single count. This chain connects TRBV4-1 to TRBJ1-2, with 9 bases aligning to TRBD1. CDR3 length: 16 amino acids. Germline loops: CDR1 MGHRA, CDR2 YSYEKL. The V segment lost 5 bases and the J segment 4 bases; nucleotides outside the gene matches: 11. The CDR3 bases are TGCGCCAGCAGCAGGAGGTGGGACAGGGCGATCTATGGCTACACCTTC. This codes for CASSRRWDRAIYGYTF.

This clone came up once. V gene TRBV7-4 combines with J gene TRBJ1-5; D perhaps matches TRBD1 (5 bases). The V and J ends lost 6 bases and 7 bases respectively, with 10 bases between them. This CDR3 spans 12 amino acids. CDR1 and CDR2 from the germline V gene are SGHVT and SQSDAQ. CDR3 sequence (DNA): TGTGCCAGCAGTTCAGGGAACCAGCCCCAGCATTTT. This encodes CASSSGNQPQHF.

V usage is TRBV7-9 and J usage is TRBJ1-2, with no clear D. Germline assignment: CDR1 SEHNR and CDR2 FQNEAQ (reference sequence). The length of the CDR3 is 15 residues. V was clipped by 5 bases and J by 8 bases, with 21 bases between them. The CDR3 bases are TGTGCCAGCAGCGGTACGGGGTGGGTGTCGGGCGGCTACACCTTC. This encodes CASSGTGWVSGGYTF.

The chain combines TRBV27 with TRBJ2-3, with D possibly TRBD2 on 6 matching bases. CDR1 is MNHEY and CDR2 is SMNVEV in the germline V gene (reference sequence). Trimming left V 3 bases short and J 4 bases short, with 17 bases between. The CDR3 spans 16 residues. The CDR3, as DNA: TGTGCCAGCAGTTTTGCGACTAGTCTTCTCCCAGATACGCAGTATTTT. Residues: CASSFATSLLPDTQYF.

The genes are TRBV28 and TRBJ1-3, with a tentative D call TRBD1 (5 bases). Germline-derived CDR1 and CDR2 are MDHEN and SYDVKM. V was shortened by 2 bases and J by 0 bases, with 8 bases between the two germline ends. CDR3 length: 15 amino acids. CDR3 amino acids: CASSLRGNSGNTIYF. The DNA of the CDR3 is TGTGCCAGCAGTTTACGGGGGAACTCTGGAAACACCATATATTTT.

This clone was recorded only once. The rearrangement links TRBV6-5 to TRBJ1-5, with D perhaps matching TRBD1 (5 bases). Germline V gives CDR1 MNHEY, CDR2 SVGAGI. The CDR3 consists of 12 residues. Deletions cut 8 bases from V and 1 base from J, with 6 bases between. CDR3 DNA: TGTGCCAGCGGGGCCAGCAATCAGCCCCAGCATTTT. This gives the protein CASGASNQPQHF.

This chain links TRBV6-5 with TRBJ2-2; D possibly corresponds to TRBD1 (5 bases). The CDR3 loop spans 11 amino acids. The V gene's germline CDR1 is MNHEY and CDR2 SVGAGI. Trimming shortened V by 8 bases and J by 8 bases, and 9 bases separated the two germline ends. This CDR3 reads CASSGYGELFF. The CDR3 bases are TGTGCCAGCTCAGGGTATGGGGAGCTGTTTTTT.

A single count supports this clone. The chain uses TRBV6-4 and TRBJ1-4; 12 nucleotides match TRBD1. V trimming: 5 bases; J trimming: 7 bases; junction bases outside the gene matches: 8. The CDR3 extends over 16 amino acids. In germline, CDR1 is MRHNA, CDR2 SNTAGT. The CDR3 DNA follows: TGTGCCAGCAGTCCCGGGACAGGGGGCGGCGGTGAAAAACTGTTTTTT. It encodes CASSPGTGGGGEKLFF.

This chain uses TRBV19 with TRBJ2-2; D perhaps matches TRBD1 (5 bases). Germline V lookup: CDR1 LNHDA, CDR2 SQIVND (reference sequence). This CDR3 has 14 amino acids. V was pared by 10 bases and J by 1 base, with 13 bases between. CDR3 bases: TGTGCCACCATGGCCACAGGGAACACCGGGGAGCTGTTTTTT. Amino acids: CATMATGNTGELFF.

The chain combines TRBV19 with TRBJ1-6; TRBD1 agrees at 10 bases. J lost 10 bases, V lost 6 bases, and 3 bases had no gene match. There are 13 residues in the CDR3. Germline V gene sequence: CDR1 LNHDA, CDR2 SQIVND (reference sequence). CDR3 sequence: CASRGQGHSPLHF. The CDR3, as DNA: TGTGCCAGTAGGGGACAGGGGCACTCACCCCTCCACTTT. Filled out from reference TRBV19 and TRBJ1-6, the complete variable domain reads DGGITQSPKYLFRKEGQNVTLSCEQNLNHDAMYWYRQDPGQGLRLIYYSQIVNDFQKGDIAEGYSVSREKKESFPLTVTSAQKNPTAFYLCASRGQGHSPLHFGNGTRLTVT.

The chain carries TRBV7-3 and TRBJ2-2; TRBD1 aligns across 11 bases. V shed 4 bases and J 6 bases; nucleotides not matched to a gene: 13. Germline V gene lookup returns CDR1 SGHTA and CDR2 FQGTGA. The CDR3 is 18 amino acids. The CDR3, as DNA: TGTGCCAGCAGCTCCCGACCGACAAGGGACAGGGGGGCCGGGGAGCTGTTTTTT. As protein: CASSSRPTRDRGAGELFF.

This rearrangement joins TRBV7-9 to TRBJ1-4; 9 bases align to TRBD1. V lost 5 bases and J lost 6; bases outside the gene matches: 7. This CDR3 is built from 15 residues. Germline values: CDR1 SEHNR, CDR2 FQNEAQ (reference sequence). The CDR3 spells CASSLGTGNHEKLFF. The CDR3 coding sequence is TGTGCCAGCAGCCTAGGGACAGGGAATCATGAAAAACTGTTTTTT.

The chain is built from TRBV27 and TRBJ2-1; 7 bases align to TRBD1. The length of the CDR3 is 16 residues. CDR1 and CDR2 from the germline V gene are MNHEY and SMNVEV (reference sequence). V gave up 7 bases and J gave up 4 bases; unmatched junction bases: 13. CDR3 sequence reads: CASNLAIDRVYNEQFF. In DNA, the CDR3 is TGTGCCAGCAACCTGGCTATCGACAGGGTTTACAATGAGCAGTTCTTC.

This clone was recorded only once. The chain carries TRBV7-9 and TRBJ1-5; a weak D match, TRBD1 (5 bases). The CDR3 is made up of 17 amino acids. The V end was cut by 0 bases, the J end by 0 bases, with 12 bases between. The germline CDR1 and CDR2 sequences are SEHNR and FQNEAQ (reference sequence). The CDR3 nucleotides are TGTGCCAGCAGCTTAGCTGGTGACAGCTATAGCAATCAGCCCCAGCATTTT. This sequence encodes CASSLAGDSYSNQPQHF.

CDR3 DNA: TGTGCCAGTAGTATGACGGGACAGGGGAAGGTCGAACACTCTGAAGCTTTCTTT. Translating gives CASSMTGQGKVEHSEAFF. This rearrangement joins TRBV19 to TRBJ1-1, with 10 bases fitting TRBD1. In germline, CDR1 is LNHDA, CDR2 SQIVND (reference sequence). CDR3 size: 18 residues. Losses at the gene ends were 3 bases for V and 6 bases for J; bases not matched to a gene: 16.

The chain is built from TRBV6-5 and TRBJ2-5; no clear D. Trimming removed 8 bases from V and 3 bases from J, with 13 bases in between. Germline V gene sequence: CDR1 MNHEY, CDR2 SVGAGI. The CDR3 runs 13 residues. The CDR3 DNA reads TGTGCCAGCTTTTCAGGCAGCAAAGAGACCCAGTACTTC. Protein sequence: CASFSGSKETQYF.

This clone was detected only a few times. The J gene is TRBJ1-4, the V gene TRBV7-8; no clear D. In germline, CDR1 is SGHVS, CDR2 FQNEAQ. Deletions cut 0 bases from V and 5 bases from J, with 7 bases between. This CDR3 has 14 residues. Here the CDR3 reads CASSLAGNNEKLFF. CDR3 DNA: TGTGCCAGCAGCTTAGCCGGTAACAATGAAAAACTGTTTTTT. Together with reference TRBV7-8 and TRBJ1-4, the CDR3 gives the full variable domain: GAGVSQSPRYKVAKRGQDVALRCDPISGHVSLFWYQQALGQGPEFLTYFQNEAQLDKSGLPSDRFFAERPEGSVSTLKIQRTQQEDSAVYLCASSLAGNNEKLFFGSGTQLSVL.

The rearrangement links TRBV19 to TRBJ1-1, with D hard to call. V dropped 3 bases and J dropped 5 bases, with 10 bases sitting between them. Germline V gene lookup returns CDR1 LNHDA and CDR2 SQIVND (reference sequence). The CDR3 covers 13 residues. In nucleotides, the CDR3 is TGTGCCAGTAGTATTACCCGGGGTACTGAAGCTTTCTTT. Protein product: CASSITRGTEAFF.

This clone was found once. The rearrangement links TRBV12-5 to TRBJ1-2; 10 bases are a match to TRBD1. CDR3 length equals 17 residues. V lost 0 bases to trimming and J lost 3 bases; unmatched junction nucleotides: 7. Germline V CDR1 and CDR2: LGHNT, FRNRAP. The chain's CDR3 is CASGLVHGDRGYYGYTF. The DNA for the CDR3 is TGTGCTAGTGGTTTGGTACACGGGGACAGGGGTTACTATGGCTACACCTTC.

This chain uses TRBV7-8 with TRBJ2-7, with D possibly matching TRBD1 (5 bases). V lost 4 bases and J lost 7, with 17 bases in between. CDR1 and CDR2 (germline): SGHVS, FQNEAQ. The CDR3 runs 14 residues. The CDR3 is CASSSDTRLGEQYF. CDR3 nucleotide sequence: TGTGCCAGCAGCTCGGACACTCGATTGGGAGAGCAGTACTTC.